These T cell receptor beta chains were read from a single sample in a study of blood T cell repertoires in COVID-19. Assay used: immunoSEQ multiplex PCR; TCRdb lists only in-frame clones, some missing. The sample holds approximately 130,000 clones, approximately 90% seen once. Sequencing input: peripheral blood. Receptors originate from a woman between 45 and 65 years old with acute or convalescent COVID-19. Both conserved end residues are part of each CDR3. The order of the fields is V gene, CDR3 protein.

v_call: TRBV5-1; cdr3_aa: CASSLGDISHQETQYF
v_call: TRBV5-1; cdr3_aa: CASSLSGGATETQYF
v_call: TRBV5-1; cdr3_aa: CASSLGSQLARDTQYF
v_call: TRBV9; cdr3_aa: CASSVATGSYNEQFF
v_call: TRBV11-2; cdr3_aa: CASSLVGGRPADTQYF
v_call: TRBV30; cdr3_aa: CAWSVPLSTEAFF
v_call: TRBV10-3; cdr3_aa: CAISESTSASSGNTIYF
v_call: TRBV7-9; cdr3_aa: CASSPGQGAGNTIYF
v_call: TRBV24-1; cdr3_aa: CATSEPGTENYGYTF
v_call: TRBV2; cdr3_aa: CASRGQGPGIQYF
v_call: TRBV18; cdr3_aa: CASSLGQPGGADTQYF
v_call: TRBV10-3; cdr3_aa: CATGGDRDLISYTF
v_call: TRBV11-2; cdr3_aa: CASSPTGYTEAFF
v_call: TRBV5-6; cdr3_aa: CASSIYSYMNTEAFF
v_call: TRBV7-6; cdr3_aa: CASSLLTSGEWPSYNEQFF
v_call: TRBV10-3; cdr3_aa: CAISESGQGGTEAFF
v_call: TRBV4-3; cdr3_aa: CASSQDSGTSGYTDTQYF
v_call: TRBV6-2/TRBV6-3; cdr3_aa: CASSLTDRFSNQPQHF
v_call: TRBV19; cdr3_aa: CASNRGSGANVLTF
v_call: TRBV28; cdr3_aa: CASSIGQTAFSNQPQHF
v_call: TRBV19; cdr3_aa: CASSNTGLAISYNEQFF
v_call: TRBV21-1; cdr3_aa: CASSKTLAGDPGEQYF
v_call: TRBV29-1; cdr3_aa: CSVVGQGAWGYTF
v_call: TRBV6-1; cdr3_aa: CASSVEDWSNSPLHF
v_call: TRBV10-2; cdr3_aa: CATSGSYYNEQFF
v_call: TRBV4-3; cdr3_aa: CASSAQLAGAGYNEQFF
v_call: TRBV5-1; cdr3_aa: CASSYQTSGSYEQYF
v_call: TRBV18; cdr3_aa: CASSPVYGGSYNEQFF
v_call: TRBV5-1; cdr3_aa: CASSRGQGAVDTQYF
v_call: TRBV5-4; cdr3_aa: CASSFQGTDTQYF
v_call: TRBV21-1; cdr3_aa: CASSKKDHRGAPWEQYF
v_call: TRBV4-1; cdr3_aa: CASSQDPGSGIPSTDTQYF
v_call: TRBV9; cdr3_aa: CASSPSGETQYF
v_call: TRBV7-7; cdr3_aa: CASSPGWGGTNNEQFF
v_call: TRBV27; cdr3_aa: CASSSRQGYSYEQYF
v_call: TRBV7-8; cdr3_aa: CASTPAWAETQYF
v_call: TRBV7-9; cdr3_aa: CASSNLFSGNTIYF
v_call: TRBV9; cdr3_aa: CASSVAGLVAETQYF
v_call: TRBV7-3; cdr3_aa: CASSPSDRMNTEAFF
v_call: TRBV19; cdr3_aa: CASSPGQTNTEAFF
v_call: TRBV7-8; cdr3_aa: CASSLEAGPFYEQYF
v_call: TRBV7-6; cdr3_aa: CASSPGAGTSFADTQYF
v_call: TRBV7-2; cdr3_aa: CASSLGIQETQYF
v_call: TRBV30; cdr3_aa: CAWSVTRRSSGNTIYF
v_call: TRBV2; cdr3_aa: CASTSGQSLNTEAFF
v_call: TRBV5-1; cdr3_aa: CASSLGQGMFYEQYF